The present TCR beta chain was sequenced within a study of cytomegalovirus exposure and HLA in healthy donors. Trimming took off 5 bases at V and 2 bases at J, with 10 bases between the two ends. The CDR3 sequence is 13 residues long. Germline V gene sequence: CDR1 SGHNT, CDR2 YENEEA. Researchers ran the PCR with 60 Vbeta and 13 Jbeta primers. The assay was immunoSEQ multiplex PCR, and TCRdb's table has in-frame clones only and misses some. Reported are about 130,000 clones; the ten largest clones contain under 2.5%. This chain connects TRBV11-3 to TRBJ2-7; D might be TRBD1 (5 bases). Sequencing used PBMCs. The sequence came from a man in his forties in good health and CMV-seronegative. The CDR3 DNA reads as TGTGCCAGCAGCACGACAGTTCCCTACGAGCAGTACTTC. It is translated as CASSTTVPYEQYF.